This T cell receptor beta chain appears in the sequencing data of a study of cytomegalovirus exposure and HLA in healthy donors. Findings of the study overall: What a later analysis reportedly showed was that an Asian-associated ancestry cluster had fewer N-insertions than the 666-donor mean. A later analysis found most CMV-associated TCR beta chains apparently HLA-restricted.

In regard to this clone: The antigen is undetermined.

V was pared by 3 bases and J by 3 bases, with 7 bases of the junction left unmatched. The V gene's germline CDR1 is LGHNA and CDR2 YSLEER. CDR3 length: 16 residues. The PCR used 60 Vbeta and 13 Jbeta primers. Sequenced by immunoSEQ multiplex PCR; TCRdb stores in-frame clones only, minus some. The table includes 150,000 to 200,000 clones, over 70% detected once. Sequenced input: PBMCs. The V and J genes are TRBV4-3 and TRBJ1-1, with TRBD1 matching over 10 bases. The TCR comes from a male donor in good health and CMV-seropositive. CDR3 amino acids: CASSHLPGQGYTEAFF. The CDR3 DNA reads as TGCGCCAGCAGCCACCTACCGGGACAGGGGTACACTGAAGCTTTCTTT.